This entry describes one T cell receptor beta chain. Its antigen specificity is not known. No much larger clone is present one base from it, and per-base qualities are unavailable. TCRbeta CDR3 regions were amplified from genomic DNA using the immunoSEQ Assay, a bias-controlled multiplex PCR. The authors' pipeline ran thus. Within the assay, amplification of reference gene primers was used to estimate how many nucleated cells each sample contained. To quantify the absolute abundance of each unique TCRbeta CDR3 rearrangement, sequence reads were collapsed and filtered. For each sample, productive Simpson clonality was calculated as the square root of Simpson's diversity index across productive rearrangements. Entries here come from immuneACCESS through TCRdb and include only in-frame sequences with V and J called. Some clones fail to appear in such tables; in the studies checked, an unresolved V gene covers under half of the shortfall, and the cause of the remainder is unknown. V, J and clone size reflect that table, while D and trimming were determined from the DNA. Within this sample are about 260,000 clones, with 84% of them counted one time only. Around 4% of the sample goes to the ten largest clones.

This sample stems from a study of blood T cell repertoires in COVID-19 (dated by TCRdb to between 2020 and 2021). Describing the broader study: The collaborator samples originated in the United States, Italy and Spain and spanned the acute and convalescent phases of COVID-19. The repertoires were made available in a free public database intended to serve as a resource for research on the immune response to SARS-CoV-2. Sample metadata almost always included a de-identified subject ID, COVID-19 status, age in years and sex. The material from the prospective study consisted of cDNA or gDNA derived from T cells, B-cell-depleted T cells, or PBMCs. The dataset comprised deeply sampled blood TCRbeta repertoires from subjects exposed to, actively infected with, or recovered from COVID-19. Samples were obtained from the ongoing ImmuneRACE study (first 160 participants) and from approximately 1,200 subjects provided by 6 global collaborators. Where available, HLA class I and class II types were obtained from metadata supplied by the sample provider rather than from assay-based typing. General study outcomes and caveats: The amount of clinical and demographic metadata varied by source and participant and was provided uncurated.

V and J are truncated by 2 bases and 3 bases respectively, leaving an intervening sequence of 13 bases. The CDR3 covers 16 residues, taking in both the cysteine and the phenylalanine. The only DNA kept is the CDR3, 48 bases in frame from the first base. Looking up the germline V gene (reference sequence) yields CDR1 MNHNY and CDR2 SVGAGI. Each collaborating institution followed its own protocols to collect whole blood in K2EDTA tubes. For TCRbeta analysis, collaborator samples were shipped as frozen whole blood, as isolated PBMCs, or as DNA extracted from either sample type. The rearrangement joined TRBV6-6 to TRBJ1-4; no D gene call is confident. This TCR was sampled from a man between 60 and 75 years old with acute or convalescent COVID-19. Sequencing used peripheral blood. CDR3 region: CASSYPRGGSNEKLFF. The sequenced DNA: TGTGCCAGCAGTTACCCTCGCGGAGGATCTAATGAAAAACTGTTTTTT.